The 9 T cell receptor beta chains below were found in one sample sequenced in a study of beta chain features in type 1 diabetes. Overall study results and limits: In all four CD4+ subsets, TCRB CDR3 length was significantly, moderately reduced in type 1 diabetes.

Their antigen targets remain unknown. Investigators reverse transcribed all isolated RNA, so they sequenced expressed TCRB transcripts. Method: immunoSEQ multiplex PCR; TCRdb's copy keeps in-frame clones and lacks some. The sample yields 500,000 to 650,000 clones, around 12% seen once. Source material: naive CD4+ T cells from blood. The receptors were sampled from a man aged 25-40 years with type 1 diabetes.

The chain combines TRBV2 with TRBJ1-6, with 10 bases fitting TRBD1. The CDR3 loop spans 15 amino acids. Germline lookup yields CDR1 SNHLY and CDR2 FYNNEI. Unmatched junction bases numbered 2, after V lost 2 bases and J lost 7 bases. DNA of the CDR3: TGTGCCAGCAGTGAAACGACAGGGGGCAATTCACCCCTCCACTTT. Its protein is CASSETTGGNSPLHF. Complete variable domain (other parts from reference TRBV2 and TRBJ1-6): EPEVTQTPSHQVTQMGQEVILRCVPISNHLYFYWYRQILGQKVEFLVSFYNNEISEKSEIFDDQFSVERPDGSNFTLKIRSTKLEDSAMYFCASSETTGGNSPLHFGNGTRLTVT.

This clone has a handful of counts. This chain uses TRBV11-2 with TRBJ2-1; D is perhaps TRBD2 (6 bases). The CDR3 contains 15 residues. Germline CDR1 reads SGHAT; CDR2 reads FQNNGV. The DNA for the CDR3 is TGTGCAGCCAGATGGGGAGGAGCCTCCTACAATGAGCAGTTCTTC. It is translated as CAARWGGASYNEQFF.

The chain uses TRBV30 and TRBJ2-5; maybe TRBD1 (7 bases). Germline V gives CDR1 GTSNPN, CDR2 SVGIG (reference sequence). There are 14 residues in the CDR3. Trimming pared 5 bases from V and 1 base from J, leaving 14 bases between. The CDR3 region is CAWEAGQLQETQYF. Here the CDR3 DNA reads TGTGCCTGGGAGGCGGGACAGCTCCAAGAGACCCAGTACTTC.

The rearrangement joins TRBV7-2 to TRBJ2-2, with 10 bases identical to TRBD1. Germline trimming cut 5 bases from V and 7 bases from J; bases unmatched to any gene: 16. The CDR3 is made up of 18 amino acids. Germline V CDR1 and CDR2: SGHTA, FQGNSA. The CDR3 is CASSPNPGQGIFGGELFF. In DNA form, the CDR3 reads TGTGCCAGCAGCCCCAACCCGGGACAGGGGATTTTCGGCGGGGAGCTGTTTTTT.

CDR3 DNA sequence: TGTGCCACCGGTACGCAGAGCTCCTACAATGAGCAGTTCTTC. Protein product: CATGTQSSYNEQFF. The chain has TRBV6-6 and TRBJ2-1; D gene ambiguous. CDR3 length: 14 residues. Per the germline V gene, CDR1 is MNHNY and CDR2 is SVGAGI (reference sequence). Trimming removed 10 bases at V and 0 bases at J, with 13 bases between.

This chain links TRBV9 with TRBJ2-7; 11 bases fit TRBD2. J gave up 6 bases and V 0 bases, and 5 bases lay outside the gene matches. This CDR3 is built from 15 residues. Germline CDR1 SGDLS, CDR2 YYNGEE. DNA of the CDR3: TGTGCCAGCAGCGTAGACACTAGCGGGGGTAGCGAGCAGTACTTC. Translation: CASSVDTSGGSEQYF.

This clone has more than one count but fewer than ten. This sequence joins TRBV7-9 and TRBJ1-4; D remains unclear. This CDR3 region has 15 residues. Germline V CDR1 and CDR2: SEHNR, FQNEAQ (reference sequence). Trimming shortened V by 1 base and J by 8 bases, and 14 bases separated the two germline ends. The CDR3 region is CASSLVGEGGEKLFF. For the CDR3, the DNA is TGTGCCAGCAGCTTAGTTGGGGAAGGAGGCGAAAAACTGTTTTTT.

The chain couples TRBV7-9 to TRBJ1-5; maybe TRBD1 (6 bases). Trimming stripped 5 bases from V and 0 bases from J, with 11 bases between. Germline CDR1 SEHNR, CDR2 FQNEAQ (reference sequence). The CDR3 runs 15 residues. This CDR3 reads CASSQGTYSNQPQHF. CDR3 nucleotide sequence: TGTGCCAGCAGCCAGGGGACATATAGCAATCAGCCCCAGCATTTT.

The chain uses TRBV7-9 and TRBJ2-5, with 10 nucleotides matching TRBD2. V shed 1 base and J 1 base; nucleotides not matched to a gene: 9. The V gene's germline CDR1 is SEHNR and CDR2 FQNEAQ (reference sequence). The CDR3 runs to 18 residues. The CDR3 protein is CASSLVSGGALGQETQYF. The CDR3 nucleotides read TGTGCCAGCAGCTTAGTCAGCGGGGGGGCCCTTGGCCAAGAGACCCAGTACTTC.